Sequencing of this T cell receptor (beta chain) was carried out in a study of blood T cell repertoires in COVID-19. Assay: immunoSEQ multiplex PCR; the TCRdb copy retains only in-frame clones and omits some. The top ten clones hold approximately 11% of a sample with 90,000 to 150,000 clones, approximately 85% of them seen once. The germline gives CDR1 MNHEY, CDR2 SVGAGI. This CDR3 contains 15 residues. Trimming at V came to 5 bases and at J to 5 bases, leaving 8 bases not matched to a gene. This chain uses TRBV6-5 with TRBJ1-5, with TRBD1 matching over 8 bases. The sequence was obtained from a man at least 80 years old with acute or convalescent COVID-19. The specimen sequenced was peripheral blood. DNA for the CDR3: TGTGCCAGCAGTCCCGGGACAGGCGTCGATCAGCCCCAGCATTTT. This codes for CASSPGTGVDQPQHF.